The present T cell receptor (beta chain) was sequenced within a study of Graves' ophthalmopathy and Graves' hyperthyroidism. General study results and limits: Ophthalmopathy progression predictions by the model showed roughly 75% specificity and approximately 69% sensitivity. The majority of expanded thyroid clonotypes above 0.001 frequency also occurred in blood.

TCR beta CDR3 amplification used RNA transcripts. The authors performed first-round RT-PCR with HTBI primers and then a second-round multiplex PCR. TCRdb redid the calling of the multiplex PCR reads with MiXCR, one entry per CDR3 protein. This repertoire shows 680,000 or so distinct CDR3 sequences, about 24% found once; its top ten account for more than 5.5%. For this clonotype: The target antigen is unknown. A read error may account for a junction end that differs from germline.

The CDR3 is 18 amino acids. Cases classed as stable hyperthyroidism had no ophthalmopathy within 18 months of follow-up. The authors isolated PBMCs from approximately 10 ml of fresh peripheral blood. V is TRBV12-3 or TRBV12-4 and J is TRBJ1-6, with D possibly being TRBD1 (5 bases). The clonotype originates from a woman younger than 30 with stable Graves' hyperthyroidism. Some clones in this sample may be carry-over from other donors' samples. Sequences were obtained from peripheral blood. The CDR3 nucleotides read TGTGCCAGCAGTGGGGACCTTGTTGAGGACCGGCTCCCCGCGCCCCCCCACTTT. It is translated as CASSGDLVEDRLPAPPHF.